One and the same sample provided the 10 T cell receptor beta chains below, sequenced in a study of cytomegalovirus exposure and HLA in healthy donors listed by TCRdb under 2017. Receptor libraries were prepared by the immunoSEQ multiplex PCR assay. For the multiplex PCR, a mixture combining 60 forward primers for TCR Vbeta segments and 13 reverse primers for TCR Jbeta segments was used. The table was pulled from immuneACCESS by TCRdb, which kept in-frame rearrangements only. Such tables lose some clones; where checked, under half of the loss comes from unresolved V genes, and the rest has no known cause. A total of under 200,000 clones appear in this sample, around 75% of them only once. The ten most abundant clones make up around 1.9% of the sample. Sequencing was done on a sample of PBMCs. The receptors come from a woman aged 30 to 39 in good health and CMV-seronegative.

A single count supports this clone. The V and J genes are TRBV13 and TRBJ2-7; TRBD2 is a possible D gene (5 bases). V shed 0 bases and J shed 6 bases, with 9 bases lying between them. The CDR3 is 13 amino acids. In germline, CDR1 is PRHDT, CDR2 FYEKMQ (reference sequence). The CDR3 DNA reads TGTGCCAGCAGCTTAGGCCGACTACTCGAGCAGTACTTC. Amino acids: CASSLGRLLEQYF.

V gene TRBV7-2 combines with J gene TRBJ2-5; 10 nucleotides line up with TRBD2. V was clipped by 1 base and J by 1 base; unmatched bases: 3. The CDR3 spans 16 residues. Germline loops: CDR1 SGHTA, CDR2 FQGNSA. The CDR3 DNA follows: TGTGCCAGCAGCTTAGGAGGACTAGCGGCCCAAGAGACCCAGTACTTC. Translation: CASSLGGLAAQETQYF.

This clone was seen just once. J is TRBJ2-3 and V is TRBV7-2; 7 bases are a match to TRBD2. With 4 bases clipped from V and 1 base from J, the junction kept 14 bases outside the gene matches. Germline CDR1 is SGHTA and CDR2 is FQGNSA. This CDR3 comprises 18 residues. Here the CDR3 DNA reads TGTGCCAGCAGCTGGGGGGGGAAGCTAGCGGTCCGCACAGATACGCAGTATTTT. Its translation is CASSWGGKLAVRTDTQYF.

The chain has TRBV9 and TRBJ1-2; TRBD1 aligns across 12 bases. The CDR3 is 15 residues long. Germline CDR1 SGDLS, CDR2 YYNGEE. With V trimmed by 0 bases and J by 8 bases, 5 bases remained unmatched. The CDR3 DNA sequence: TGTGCCAGCAGCGTAGCTGGGACAGGGGGCTGGGGCTACACCTTC. Encoded protein: CASSVAGTGGWGYTF.

This chain links TRBV5-1 with TRBJ2-3, with a tentative D call TRBD2 (5 bases). The CDR3 is 14 amino acids. Trimming cost V 6 bases and J 0 bases, with 11 bases left between them. CDR1 and CDR2 from the germline V gene are SGHRS and YFSETQ. The CDR3 protein is CASTKQRSTDTQYF. CDR3 nucleotide sequence: TGCGCCAGCACCAAACAGCGGAGCACAGATACGCAGTATTTT.

The rearrangement joins TRBV30 to TRBJ2-2, with a tentative D call TRBD1 (5 bases). Trimming pared 0 bases from V and 5 bases from J, leaving 13 bases between. The CDR3 extends over 15 amino acids. Germline CDR1 and CDR2: GTSNPN and SVGIG (reference sequence). DNA for the CDR3: TGTGCCTGGAGTGTTCCCATAGGGGCTACCGGGGAGCTGTTTTTT. This codes for CAWSVPIGATGELFF. Full variable domain (outside the CDR3, taken from reference TRBV30 and TRBJ2-2): SQTIHQWPATLVQPVGSPLSLECTVEGTSNPNLYWYRQAAGRGLQLLFYSVGIGQISSEVPQNLSASRPQDRQFILSSKKLLLSDSGFYLCAWSVPIGATGELFFGEGSRLTVL.

This rearrangement joins TRBV5-5 to TRBJ2-3, with unresolved D. The V end lost 4 bases, the J end lost 4 bases, and 7 bases lay between the germline ends. Germline lookup yields CDR1 SGHKS and CDR2 YYEKEE (reference sequence). CDR3 length: 12 amino acids. The CDR3 is CASSTDADTQYF. CDR3 nucleotide sequence: TGTGCCAGCAGCACAGACGCAGATACGCAGTATTTT.

This clone appeared a few times. The V and J genes are TRBV4-3 and TRBJ2-7; the D gene is possibly TRBD2 (6 bases). CDR3 length equals 14 residues. The germline V gene encodes CDR1 LGHNA and CDR2 YSLEER. V was trimmed by 4 bases and J by 3 bases, leaving 13 bases between them. CDR3 in amino acids: CASSLRLVGYEQYF. For the CDR3, the DNA is TGCGCCAGCAGCCTAAGACTAGTAGGCTACGAGCAGTACTTC.

The J gene is TRBJ2-7, the V gene TRBV27, with a possible D match to TRBD2 (7 bases). V lost 6 bases and J 2 bases, leaving 8 bases between the germline ends. From germline, CDR1 is MNHEY and CDR2 SMNVEV (reference sequence). The CDR3 runs to 12 residues. The CDR3 DNA reads TGTGCCAGCAGAGGGGGGGCCTACGAGCAGTACTTC. Residues: CASRGGAYEQYF.

This clone was seen a single time. The CDR3 DNA sequence: TGTGCCACCACACAGGGACCGAACACTGAAGCTTTCTTT. This gives the protein CATTQGPNTEAFF. This sequence joins TRBV10-3 and TRBJ1-1; D possibly corresponds to TRBD1 (6 bases). The CDR3 spans 13 residues. V gave up 10 bases and J gave up 1 base, with 13 bases separating them. Germline V gene sequence: CDR1 ENHRY, CDR2 SYGVKD.